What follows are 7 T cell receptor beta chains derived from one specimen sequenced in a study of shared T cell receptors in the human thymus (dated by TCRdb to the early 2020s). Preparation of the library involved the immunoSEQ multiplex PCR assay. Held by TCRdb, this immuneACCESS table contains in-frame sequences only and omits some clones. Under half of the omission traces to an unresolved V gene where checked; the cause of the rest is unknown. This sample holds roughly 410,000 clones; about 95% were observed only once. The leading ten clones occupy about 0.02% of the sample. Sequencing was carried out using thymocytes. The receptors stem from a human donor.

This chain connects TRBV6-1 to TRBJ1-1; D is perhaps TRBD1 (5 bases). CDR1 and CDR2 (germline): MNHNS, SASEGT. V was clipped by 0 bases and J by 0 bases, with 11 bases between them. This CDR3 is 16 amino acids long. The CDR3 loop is CASSEARGGMNTEAFF. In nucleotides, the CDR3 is TGTGCCAGCAGTGAAGCGCGGGGGGGGATGAACACTGAAGCTTTCTTT.

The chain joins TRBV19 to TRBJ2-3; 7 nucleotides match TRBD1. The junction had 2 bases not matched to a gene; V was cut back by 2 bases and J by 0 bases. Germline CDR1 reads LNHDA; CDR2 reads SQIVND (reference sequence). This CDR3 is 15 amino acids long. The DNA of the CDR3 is TGTGCCAGTAGTATAAGACAGGGTAGCACAGATACGCAGTATTTT. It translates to CASSIRQGSTDTQYF.

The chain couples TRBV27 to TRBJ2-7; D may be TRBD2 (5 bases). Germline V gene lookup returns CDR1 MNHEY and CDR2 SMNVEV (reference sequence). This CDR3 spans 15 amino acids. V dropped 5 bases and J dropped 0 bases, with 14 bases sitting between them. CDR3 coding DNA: TGTGCCAGCAGTCCGGACTCCTCCTTCTCCTACGAGCAGTACTTC. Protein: CASSPDSSFSYEQYF.

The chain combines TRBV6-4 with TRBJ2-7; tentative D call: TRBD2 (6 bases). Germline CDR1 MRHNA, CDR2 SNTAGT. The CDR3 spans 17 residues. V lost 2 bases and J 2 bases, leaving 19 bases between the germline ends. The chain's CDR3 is CASSDRPGAALPYEQYF. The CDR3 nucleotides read TGTGCCAGCAGTGACAGACCGGGAGCGGCGCTTCCCTACGAGCAGTACTTC.

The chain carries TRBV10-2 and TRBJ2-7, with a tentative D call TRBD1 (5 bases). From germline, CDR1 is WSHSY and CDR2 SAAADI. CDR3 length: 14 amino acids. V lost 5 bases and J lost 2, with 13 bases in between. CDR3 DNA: TGCGCCAGCAGTAAGACGACAGAAGCCTACGAGCAGTACTTC. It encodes CASSKTTEAYEQYF.

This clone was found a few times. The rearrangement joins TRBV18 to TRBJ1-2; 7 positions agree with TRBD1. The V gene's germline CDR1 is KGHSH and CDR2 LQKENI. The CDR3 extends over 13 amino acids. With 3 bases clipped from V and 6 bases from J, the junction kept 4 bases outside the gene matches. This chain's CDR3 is CASSPLDRNGYTF. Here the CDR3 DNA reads TGTGCCAGCTCACCTCTGGACAGGAATGGCTACACCTTC.

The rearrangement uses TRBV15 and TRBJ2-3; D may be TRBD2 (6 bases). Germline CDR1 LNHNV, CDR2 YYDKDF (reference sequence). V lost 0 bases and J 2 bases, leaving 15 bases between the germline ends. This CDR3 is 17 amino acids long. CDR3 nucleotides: TGTGCCACCAGCAGAGATACTAGCAGACATTTCACAGATACGCAGTATTTT. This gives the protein CATSRDTSRHFTDTQYF.